Listed here are 15 T cell receptor beta chains from one sample, sequenced in a study of T cell repertoires in cytomegalovirus infection. One entry per CDR3 protein, called by TCRdb with MiXCR from the reads. In the table there are hundreds of thousands of distinct CDR3 sequences, roughly 31% of which are singletons. Sequencing was performed on PBMCs. These receptors were collected from a human donor in good health (CMV status not recorded). Some clones in this sample may be carry-over from other donors' samples.

This clonotype was counted only a few times. The CDR3 is CASSHSRVEQYF. CDR3 in DNA: TGTGCCAGCAGCCATTCTAGGGTCGAGCAGTACTTC. The chain is built from TRBV14 and TRBJ2-7; D call uncertain. CDR3 length: 12 amino acids. Between the trimmed V and J ends, which lost 3 bases and 6 bases, there was a span of 9 bases. The V gene's germline CDR1 is SGHDN and CDR2 FVKESK.

The CDR3 is CASSSPVGGYYEQYF. CDR3 DNA: TGTGCCAGCAGCTCACCCGTCGGGGGGTACTACGAGCAGTACTTC. The chain has TRBV7-8 and TRBJ2-7; 7 positions agree with TRBD2. V lost 4 bases and J lost 3; bases outside the gene matches: 9. The germline V gene has CDR1 SGHVS and CDR2 FQNEAQ. The CDR3 is made up of 15 amino acids.

Only a few counts were recorded for this clonotype. This rearrangement joins TRBV29-1 to TRBJ2-7; D may be TRBD1 or TRBD2 (7 bases each). The germline V gene encodes CDR1 SQVTM and CDR2 ANQGSEA. V dropped 3 bases and J dropped 4 bases, with 28 bases sitting between them. CDR3 size: 18 residues. CDR3 in DNA: TGCAGCGTTGAGGGGGCCCAGGGGGGACCTCGAGCGGGGTACGAGCAGTACTTC. Protein product: CSVEGAQGGPRAGYEQYF.

This clonotype has only a few counts. This sequence joins TRBV6-1 and TRBJ2-1; no definite D call. Trimming pared 8 bases from V and 4 bases from J, leaving 12 bases between. Germline lookup yields CDR1 MNHNS and CDR2 SASEGT. This CDR3 comprises 13 residues. The CDR3 sequence is CASGVWQYNEQFF. The CDR3, as DNA: TGTGCCAGCGGGGTTTGGCAGTACAATGAGCAGTTCTTC.

This clonotype was detected only a few times. V usage is TRBV5-5 and J usage is TRBJ2-6; the D is unclear. CDR1 and CDR2 (germline): SGHKS, YYEKEE (reference sequence). This CDR3 has 18 residues. V lost 2 bases, J lost 0 bases, and 15 bases lay in between. The CDR3 DNA is TGTGCCAGCAGCTTTCAACTTGCAGCGAACTCTGGGGCCAACGTCCTGACTTTC. Protein product: CASSFQLAANSGANVLTF.

In its sample, this clonotype was seen many times. This chain links TRBV27 with TRBJ2-3; 7 bases fit TRBD2. This CDR3 comprises 15 residues. The germline gives CDR1 MNHEY, CDR2 SMNVEV (reference sequence). The junction had 5 bases not matched to a gene; V was cut back by 3 bases and J by 2 bases. In DNA form, the CDR3 reads TGTGCCAGCAGTTTCGCAGCGGGGATCACAGATACGCAGTATTTT. It codes for CASSFAAGITDTQYF.

The chain employs TRBV20-1 and TRBJ2-7; 8 nucleotides agree with TRBD1. Germline-derived CDR1 and CDR2 are DFQATT and SNEGSKA (reference sequence). The CDR3 sequence is 14 residues long. The V segment lost 2 bases and the J segment 5 bases; nucleotides outside the gene matches: 8. CDR3 in amino acids: CSARLGTGYHEQYF. In nucleotides, the CDR3 is TGCAGTGCTAGACTCGGGACAGGATACCACGAGCAGTACTTC.

This clonotype was detected many times. V is TRBV7-8 and J is TRBJ2-5; weak D call: TRBD2 (5 bases). V was pared by 2 bases and J by 5 bases, with 9 bases between. CDR1 is SGHVS, CDR2 FQNEAQ, per germline. The CDR3 is made up of 13 amino acids. The CDR3 nucleotides read TGTGCCAGCAGCTTATGGCCGGGGGAGACCCAGTACTTC. Its translation: CASSLWPGETQYF.

The CDR3 protein is CASSQGVEETQYF. In DNA, the CDR3 is TGCGCCAGCAGCCAAGGAGTTGAAGAGACCCAGTACTTC. This chain connects TRBV4-1 to TRBJ2-5; D is uncertain. The germline gives CDR1 MGHRA, CDR2 YSYEKL. The V gene lost 1 base and the J gene lost 3 bases, with 6 bases spanning the gap. This CDR3 is built from 13 residues.

The chain joins TRBV5-1 to TRBJ2-5; 7 bases match TRBD1. Germline-derived CDR1 and CDR2 are SGHRS and YFSETQ. The CDR3 runs to 14 residues. Losses at the gene ends were 2 bases for V and 9 bases for J; bases not matched to a gene: 10. CDR3: CASSFPTGFRAQYF. For the CDR3, the DNA is TGCGCCAGCAGCTTTCCGACAGGGTTTAGGGCCCAGTACTTC. The full variable domain, in which reference TRBV5-1 and TRBJ2-5 provide the parts outside the CDR3, is KAGVTQTPRYLIKTRGQQVTLSCSPISGHRSVSWYQQTPGQGLQFLFEYFSETQRNKGNFPGRFSGRQFSNSRSEMNVSTLELGDSALYLCASSFPTGFRAQYFGPGTRLLVL.

This clonotype has a handful of counts. The V call is TRBV6-1, the J call TRBJ2-1; D is undetermined. The CDR3 totals 16 residues. The V gene lost 0 bases and the J gene lost 4 bases, with 13 bases spanning the gap. From germline, CDR1 is MNHNS and CDR2 SASEGT. The DNA of the CDR3 is TGTGCCAGCAGTGAAGCGCCGCAGGTTAGATACAATGAGCAGTTCTTC. Its protein is CASSEAPQVRYNEQFF.

This clonotype was picked up a small number of times. The chain employs TRBV2 and TRBJ1-2; TRBD1 agrees at 9 bases. The J segment lost 4 bases and the V segment lost 5 bases, leaving 5 bases of the junction unmatched. The germline gives CDR1 SNHLY, CDR2 FYNNEI. The length of the CDR3 is 14 residues. For the CDR3, the DNA is TGTGCCAGCAGTAGGACAGGGGACGGCTATGGCTACACCTTC. Translating gives CASSRTGDGYGYTF. Based on the CDR3 plus reference TRBV2 and TRBJ1-2, the full variable domain is EPEVTQTPSHQVTQMGQEVILRCVPISNHLYFYWYRQILGQKVEFLVSFYNNEISEKSEIFDDQFSVERPDGSNFTLKIRSTKLEDSAMYFCASSRTGDGYGYTFGSGTRLTVV.

The chain couples TRBV19 to TRBJ2-1; no clear D. The CDR3 is made up of 14 amino acids. Germline CDR1 is LNHDA and CDR2 is SQIVND (reference sequence). Trimming took 11 bases from V and 9 from J, leaving 23 bases between them. CDR3 sequence: CAATPSPADTEQFF. In DNA form, the CDR3 reads TGTGCCGCGACACCAAGCCCAGCAGACACTGAGCAGTTCTTC.

The rearrangement links TRBV20-1 to TRBJ2-7; 12 nucleotides line up with TRBD2. Germline V gene sequence: CDR1 DFQATT, CDR2 SNEGSKA (reference sequence). The CDR3 sequence is 15 residues long. V lost 1 base to trimming and J lost 5 bases; unmatched junction nucleotides: 6. In DNA form, the CDR3 reads TGCAGTGCTAGAGCCCCTAGCGGGGGGGCCCACGAGCAGTACTTC. Amino acid sequence: CSARAPSGGAHEQYF.

This clonotype was seen ten or more times. The chain joins TRBV7-2 to TRBJ2-2; no clear D gene. V was shortened by 5 bases and J by 3 bases, with 7 bases between the two germline ends. The CDR3 spans 13 residues. The germline gives CDR1 SGHTA, CDR2 FQGNSA. CDR3 coding DNA: TGTGCCAGCAGCATTACATACACCGGGGAGCTGTTTTTT. This translates into CASSITYTGELFF.